A selection of T cell receptor beta chains follows, all from one sample in a study of cytomegalovirus exposure and HLA in healthy donors. Assay: immunoSEQ multiplex PCR; the TCRdb copy retains only in-frame clones and omits some. Among approximately 200,000 clones listed, roughly 72% were seen once. The sample comprised PBMCs. These receptors were taken from a man aged 30 to 45 in good health and CMV-seronegative. Both conserved end residues are part of each CDR3. A D gene is named only where the DNA matches it firmly. Expanded clones are given a class, and other clones once, few, many or no size at all.

V gene,clone size,D gene,J gene,CDR3 protein,CDR3 DNA
TRBV1,NA,NA,TRBJ2-1,CTSSQDLETHYNEQFF,TGCACCAGCAGCCAAGATCTGGAGACTCACTACAATGAGCAGTTCTTC
TRBV7-3,NA,TRBD1,TRBJ1-1,CASSHSQGAEAFF,TGTGCCAGCAGCCACTCTCAGGGGGCTGAAGCTTTCTTT
TRBV7-9,NA,TRBD1,TRBJ2-4,CASSSDRVAKNIQYF,TGTGCCAGCAGCTCTGACAGGGTAGCCAAAAACATTCAGTACTTC
TRBV11-1,few,NA,TRBJ1-1,CASSLDRNTEAFF,TGTGCCAGCAGCTTAGACAGGAACACTGAAGCTTTCTTT
TRBV29-1,NA,NA,TRBJ2-7,CSVPFRTGPSYEQYF,TGCAGCGTTCCCTTCCGTACAGGGCCCTCCTACGAGCAGTACTTC
TRBV6-5,NA,TRBD1,TRBJ1-2,CASSYSGTGGDYGYTF,TGTGCCAGCAGTTACTCAGGGACAGGGGGCGACTATGGCTACACCTTC
TRBV5-1,NA,NA,TRBJ2-7,CASSVRTPYEQYF,TGCGCCAGCAGCGTCAGGACTCCCTACGAGCAGTACTTC
TRBV4-2,NA,TRBD2,TRBJ2-1,CASSQDSGTSGDNEQFF,TGTGCCAGCAGCCAAGATTCAGGTACTAGCGGGGACAATGAGCAGTTCTTC
TRBV23-1,NA,TRBD1,TRBJ2-4,CASSHHEQGLGNIQYF,TGCGCCAGCAGTCACCACGAACAGGGGCTTGGAAACATTCAGTACTTC
TRBV29-1,NA,TRBD2,TRBJ2-2,CSVDTSGQGGLAGMDTGELFF,TGCAGCGTTGACACGTCGGGCCAGGGGGGACTAGCGGGAATGGACACCGGGGAGCTGTTTTTT
TRBV28,NA,NA,TRBJ1-6,CASSLVRVNSPLHF,TGTGCCAGCAGTTTGGTCCGGGTGAATTCACCCCTCCACTTT
TRBV9,few,TRBD2,TRBJ2-1,CASSVAPVLAGGNNEQFF,TGTGCCAGCAGCGTAGCCCCGGTTCTAGCGGGAGGCAACAATGAGCAGTTCTTC
TRBV18,NA,NA,TRBJ2-1,CASSPPSGPYNEQFF,TGTGCCAGCTCACCACCGAGCGGGCCCTACAATGAGCAGTTCTTC
TRBV7-6,NA,NA,TRBJ2-2,CASSPSRVTGELFF,TGTGCCAGCAGCCCATCCAGGGTCACCGGGGAGCTGTTTTTT
TRBV5-6,NA,NA,TRBJ2-7,CASSWTAGEQYF,TGTGCCAGCAGCTGGACGGCGGGCGAGCAGTACTTC
TRBV5-4,NA,NA,TRBJ1-2,CASSLVGDYGYTF,TGTGCCAGCAGCTTGGTCGGAGACTATGGCTACACCTTC
TRBV7-9,NA,TRBD2,TRBJ2-7,CASSGLAGDHYEQYF,TGTGCCAGCTCGGGGCTAGCGGGGGACCACTACGAGCAGTACTTC
TRBV19,NA,NA,TRBJ2-1,CASSITAKTRFDEQFF,TGTGCCAGTAGTATCACTGCTAAAACTAGATTCGATGAGCAGTTCTTC
TRBV11-3,NA,NA,TRBJ2-3,CASSSTNLHTQYF,TGTGCCAGCAGCTCCACAAACCTCCATACGCAGTATTTT
TRBV28,NA,NA,TRBJ1-1,CASSLSLRQAFF,TGTGCCAGCAGTTTATCCCTCCGACAGGCTTTCTTT
TRBV29-1,NA,NA,TRBJ1-2,CSVEDIPTNYGYTF,TGCAGCGTTGAGGACATTCCTACTAACTATGGCTACACCTTC
TRBV29-1,NA,NA,TRBJ1-2,CSVEGAETNYGYTF,TGCAGCGTTGAAGGGGCAGAAACCAACTATGGCTACACCTTC
TRBV9,NA,TRBD1,TRBJ2-7,CASSVVPTGGGEQYF,TGTGCCAGCAGCGTAGTACCGACAGGGGGCGGCGAGCAGTACTTC
TRBV14,NA,NA,TRBJ2-3,CASSQVLTDTQYF,TGTGCCAGCAGCCAAGTCCTCACAGATACGCAGTATTTT
TRBV4-2,NA,NA,TRBJ2-5,CASSQDWDFQETQYF,TGTGCCAGCAGCCAAGATTGGGACTTCCAAGAGACCCAGTACTTC
TRBV5-4,NA,NA,TRBJ1-1,CASSYRLGHGVNTEAFF,TGTGCCAGCAGCTATAGACTGGGTCATGGTGTGAACACTGAAGCTTTCTTT
TRBV5-1,NA,NA,TRBJ2-1,CASARHAANEQFF,TGCGCCAGCGCAAGACACGCCGCCAATGAGCAGTTCTTC
TRBV5-1,NA,NA,TRBJ2-3,CASSLEPTTDTQYF,TGCGCCAGCAGCTTGGAGCCTACCACAGATACGCAGTATTTT
TRBV9,few,NA,TRBJ2-1,CASSVVGSGPNNEQFF,TGTGCCAGCAGCGTAGTTGGAAGCGGGCCAAACAATGAGCAGTTCTTC
TRBV14,NA,NA,TRBJ2-5,CASSQEVINPAGETQYF,TGTGCCAGCAGCCAAGAGGTCATTAATCCAGCAGGCGAGACCCAGTACTTC
TRBV19,NA,NA,TRBJ1-5,CASMDFGTPDQPQHF,TGTGCCAGTATGGACTTCGGAACACCCGATCAGCCCCAGCATTTT
TRBV29-1,NA,NA,TRBJ2-1,CSVAGIYNEQFF,TGCAGCGTTGCAGGGATCTACAATGAGCAGTTCTTC
TRBV13,NA,TRBD2,TRBJ2-7,CASTTGLGGTNPLASHEQYF,TGTGCCAGCACCACGGGTCTCGGCGGGACTAACCCTTTGGCGTCCCACGAGCAGTACTTC
TRBV15,NA,NA,TRBJ1-3,CATSRDLPGDYSGNTIYF,TGTGCCACCAGCAGAGATCTCCCCGGAGACTACTCTGGAAACACCATATATTTT
TRBV4-2,NA,TRBD2,TRBJ2-2,CASSQVAGGTGELFF,TGTGCCAGCAGCCAAGTAGCGGGAGGAACCGGGGAGCTGTTTTTT
TRBV15,NA,NA,TRBJ1-1,CATSRDSELHFEAFF,TGTGCCACCAGCAGAGATTCGGAGCTACACTTCGAAGCTTTCTTT
TRBV28,NA,NA,TRBJ2-2,CASSFGAGELFF,NA